These T cell receptor beta chains were read from a single sample in a study of T-cell memory formation after mild COVID-19. MiXCR was run by TCRdb on the 5' RACE reads, yielding one entry per CDR3 protein. The table has about 430,000 distinct CDR3 sequences, about 20% seen once. The specimen was PBMCs or a T cell subset sorted from them (not recorded which). The receptor source for this set is a young man who had mild COVID-19 (a few samples of this study predate the infection). Cell type and time point are not known. The CDR3 runs from the conserved cysteine through the conserved F or W. D genes are given only for firm matches. The size entry is marked missing in some rows and otherwise reads once, few, many or a size class.

v_gene	j_gene	abundance	len	d_gene	CDR3nt	CDR3aa
TRBV20-1	TRBJ1-1	many	15	.	TGCAGTGCTAGAGGTCCCCGGGCGGCGAACACTGAAGCTTTCTTT	CSARGPRAANTEAFF
TRBV6-5	TRBJ2-6	.	14	.	TGTGCCAGCAGCCTACAGGGTGGGGCCAACGTCCTGACTTTC	CASSLQGGANVLTF
TRBV6-1	TRBJ1-5	.	14	TRBD1	TGTGCCAGCAGACCTGACAGGGGGAATAAGCCCCAGCATTTT	CASRPDRGNKPQHF
TRBV24-1	TRBJ2-1	.	16	TRBD2	TGTGCCACCAGCCAGGGACTAGCGGGGGGACTCAATGAGCAGTTCTTC	CATSQGLAGGLNEQFF
TRBV7-8	TRBJ2-2	many	11	.	TGTGCCAGCAGAGGAGGCGGGGAGCTGTTTTTT	CASRGGGELFF
TRBV5-1	TRBJ1-3	.	15	TRBD1	TGCGCCAGCAGGTTAGGGACAGTCTCTGGAAACACCATATATTTT	CASRLGTVSGNTIYF
TRBV19	TRBJ2-5	many	13	.	TGTGCCAGTAGTAAGGCGGACCAAGAGACCCAGTACTTC	CASSKADQETQYF
TRBV5-1	TRBJ1-4	few	18	.	TGCGCCAGCAGCCGGCGGCTATCTGGGCATGCAACTAATGAAAAACTGTTTTTT	CASSRRLSGHATNEKLFF
TRBV5-1	TRBJ1-3	few	15	TRBD1	TGCGCCAGCAGCACACCCGACAGGGTCGGAAACACCATATATTTT	CASSTPDRVGNTIYF
TRBV28	TRBJ1-1	few	14	.	TGTGCCAGCAGTATAAAATTGGGTAACACTGAAGCTTTCTTT	CASSIKLGNTEAFF
TRBV28	TRBJ1-2	few	12	.	TGTGCCAGCAGTGCGTGGGGCTATGGCTACACCTTC	CASSAWGYGYTF
TRBV9	TRBJ2-7	few	13	.	TGTGCCAGCAGTCCTGGACGGGTCTACGAGCAGTACTTC	CASSPGRVYEQYF
TRBV2	TRBJ1-5	.	13	.	TGTGCCAGCATCCGGGACATAAATCAGCCCCAGCATTTT	CASIRDINQPQHF
TRBV5-1	TRBJ1-1	few	15	.	TGCGCCAGCAAAGCACTAGGGGGACTGAACACTGAAGCTTTCTTT	CASKALGGLNTEAFF
TRBV10-2	TRBJ1-1	.	13	.	TGCGCCACCCGCCCGCCAGTGAACACTGAAGCTTTCTTT	CATRPPVNTEAFF
TRBV7-2	TRBJ1-1	.	12	.	TGTGCCAGCAGCTTTGGTCGGACTGAAGCTTTCTTT	CASSFGRTEAFF